This T cell receptor (beta chain) was recorded in a study of blood T cell repertoires in COVID-19. Across the study: Samples representing acute and convalescent COVID-19 were sourced from the United States, Italy and Spain. Nucleic acid was either cDNA or gDNA, and it came from T cells, B-cell-depleted T cells, or PBMCs.

In the source study's methods: Quantification of nucleated cells was approximated via reference gene primer amplification. Profiling relied on immunoSEQ multiplex PCR, and the TCRdb table lists in-frame clones only, not all of them. V and J calls and clone size are as listed in that table; D and trimming were resolved from the DNA. The data contain about 46,000 clones, 80% to 85% of them seen just once; the ten biggest clones take up approximately 7.4%. This TCR was sampled from a man aged 55 to 70 with active COVID-19. Sample: peripheral blood.

CDR3: CASSYSGSNEQYF. The CDR3 region has the DNA TGTGCCAGCAGTTACTCAGGGAGTAACGAGCAGTACTTC. The chain links TRBV6-5 to TRBJ2-7, with D maybe TRBD2 (5 bases). Germline-derived CDR1 and CDR2 are MNHEY and SVGAGI. This CDR3 spans 13 amino acids. V lost 0 bases and J lost 5, with 8 bases in between.